The rows below give T cell receptor beta chains drawn from one sample of a study of blood T cell repertoires in COVID-19. Data came from immunoSEQ multiplex PCR; TCRdb stores just in-frame clones and leaves some out. The sample contains 300,000 to 350,000 clones, around four fifths of which appear only once. Material for sequencing was peripheral blood. These receptors originate from a man in his thirties or forties with active or convalescent COVID-19. Each CDR3 is given with its conserved first and last residue. The order of the fields is D gene, V gene, clone size, CDR3 length, J gene, CDR3 protein, CDR3 DNA. D genes are given only for firm matches. Expanded clones are given a class, and other clones once, few, many or no size at all.

d_call: NA; v_call: TRBV12-3/TRBV12-4; clone_size: few; cdr3_length: 12; j_call: TRBJ1-2; cdr3_aa: CASSLTVNGYTF; cdr3_nt: TGTGCCAGCAGTTTGACAGTGAATGGCTACACCTTC
d_call: NA; v_call: TRBV6-5; clone_size: NA; cdr3_length: 12; j_call: TRBJ2-1; cdr3_aa: CASSAVRNEQFF; cdr3_nt: TGTGCCAGCAGCGCCGTGAGGAATGAGCAGTTCTTC
d_call: TRBD1; v_call: TRBV5-6; clone_size: NA; cdr3_length: 15; j_call: TRBJ1-6; cdr3_aa: CASSSLDRGGSPLHF; cdr3_nt: TGTGCCAGCAGCTCTTTGGACAGGGGAGGGTCACCCCTCCACTTT
d_call: NA; v_call: TRBV6-1; clone_size: NA; cdr3_length: 13; j_call: TRBJ2-7; cdr3_aa: CASSEVHTYEQYF; cdr3_nt: TGTGCCAGCAGTGAGGTACACACCTACGAGCAGTACTTC
d_call: NA; v_call: TRBV7-2; clone_size: NA; cdr3_length: 14; j_call: TRBJ1-2; cdr3_aa: CASSFERRGDGYTF; cdr3_nt: TGTGCCAGCAGCTTCGAAAGACGGGGGGATGGCTACACCTTC
d_call: TRBD1; v_call: TRBV5-1; clone_size: NA; cdr3_length: 16; j_call: TRBJ2-1; cdr3_aa: CASSPSSGQGRNEQFF; cdr3_nt: TGCGCCAGCAGTCCCTCCTCGGGACAGGGTCGTAATGAGCAGTTCTTC
d_call: NA; v_call: TRBV27; clone_size: NA; cdr3_length: 15; j_call: TRBJ1-2; cdr3_aa: CASSPTYLRDAGYTF; cdr3_nt: TGTGCCAGCAGCCCCACATATCTCCGGGATGCTGGCTACACCTTC
d_call: NA; v_call: TRBV6-4; clone_size: NA; cdr3_length: 11; j_call: TRBJ1-5; cdr3_aa: CASSVYQPQHF; cdr3_nt: TGTGCCAGCAGTGTCTATCAGCCCCAGCATTTT
d_call: TRBD2; v_call: TRBV13; clone_size: NA; cdr3_length: 17; j_call: TRBJ2-1; cdr3_aa: CASTHLPGLVGKGEQFF; cdr3_nt: TGTGCCAGCACCCACCTCCCGGGACTAGTGGGGAAGGGTGAGCAGTTCTTC
d_call: NA; v_call: TRBV6-5; clone_size: NA; cdr3_length: 16; j_call: TRBJ2-7; cdr3_aa: CASSYSVREAGHEQYF; cdr3_nt: TGTGCCAGCAGTTACTCTGTCAGGGAGGCAGGCCACGAGCAGTACTTC
d_call: TRBD2; v_call: TRBV29-1; clone_size: NA; cdr3_length: 14; j_call: TRBJ2-1; cdr3_aa: CSVRVAGPYNEQFF; cdr3_nt: TGCAGCGTTCGGGTAGCGGGGCCTTACAATGAGCAGTTCTTC
d_call: NA; v_call: TRBV12-3/TRBV12-4; clone_size: NA; cdr3_length: 13; j_call: TRBJ2-7; cdr3_aa: CASSLILLYEQYF; cdr3_nt: TGTGCCAGCAGTTTGATACTCCTATACGAGCAGTACTTC
d_call: TRBD1; v_call: TRBV6-5; clone_size: NA; cdr3_length: 14; j_call: TRBJ1-2; cdr3_aa: CASSYSFRGYGYTF; cdr3_nt: TGTGCCAGCAGTTACTCGTTCAGGGGGTATGGCTACACCTTC
d_call: NA; v_call: TRBV29-1; clone_size: NA; cdr3_length: 13; j_call: TRBJ1-5; cdr3_aa: CSVIDDGGQPQHF; cdr3_nt: TGCAGCGTTATCGACGACGGGGGTCAGCCCCAGCATTTT
d_call: TRBD2; v_call: TRBV7-9; clone_size: NA; cdr3_length: 15; j_call: TRBJ2-7; cdr3_aa: CASSPGTSGRDEQYF; cdr3_nt: TGTGCCAGCAGCCCCGGGACTAGCGGGAGGGACGAGCAGTACTTC
d_call: TRBD1; v_call: TRBV24-1; clone_size: NA; cdr3_length: 16; j_call: TRBJ2-5; cdr3_aa: CATSDTGTGNQETQYF; cdr3_nt: TGTGCCACCAGTGACACCGGGACAGGGAACCAAGAGACCCAGTACTTC
d_call: TRBD2; v_call: TRBV18; clone_size: NA; cdr3_length: 15; j_call: TRBJ2-1; cdr3_aa: CASSPSYGGGDEQFF; cdr3_nt: TGTGCCAGCTCACCGTCATATGGCGGGGGGGATGAGCAGTTCTTC
d_call: NA; v_call: TRBV7-3; clone_size: NA; cdr3_length: 14; j_call: TRBJ2-3; cdr3_aa: CASSLNLVTDTQYF; cdr3_nt: TGTGCCAGCAGCTTAAACCTAGTTACAGATACGCAGTATTTT
d_call: TRBD2; v_call: TRBV27; clone_size: NA; cdr3_length: 18; j_call: TRBJ2-7; cdr3_aa: CASSPSGTSGRGPYEQYF; cdr3_nt: TGTGCCAGCAGTCCGTCCGGGACTAGCGGGAGGGGACCCTACGAGCAGTACTTC
d_call: NA; v_call: TRBV6-2/TRBV6-3; clone_size: NA; cdr3_length: 15; j_call: TRBJ2-2; cdr3_aa: CASSYQGRNTGELFF; cdr3_nt: TGTGCCAGCAGTTACCAGGGTAGGAACACCGGGGAGCTGTTTTTT
d_call: NA; v_call: TRBV28; clone_size: NA; cdr3_length: 15; j_call: TRBJ2-1; cdr3_aa: CASSPRLISERKQFF; cdr3_nt: TGTGCCAGCAGTCCCCGTCTAATTAGCGAGCGAAAGCAGTTCTTC
d_call: TRBD1; v_call: TRBV19; clone_size: NA; cdr3_length: 14; j_call: TRBJ2-5; cdr3_aa: CASNSQGVQETQYF; cdr3_nt: TGTGCCAGTAACTCCCAGGGGGTCCAAGAGACCCAGTACTTC
d_call: TRBD2; v_call: TRBV27; clone_size: once; cdr3_length: 16; j_call: TRBJ2-1; cdr3_aa: CASSLLGLAGPNEQFF; cdr3_nt: TGTGCCAGCAGTTTGCTGGGACTAGCGGGGCCCAATGAGCAGTTCTTC
d_call: NA; v_call: TRBV2; clone_size: few; cdr3_length: 14; j_call: TRBJ2-7; cdr3_aa: CASSDTGPAYEQYF; cdr3_nt: TGTGCCAGCAGTGACACGGGTCCTGCCTACGAGCAGTACTTC
d_call: NA; v_call: TRBV28; clone_size: NA; cdr3_length: 13; j_call: TRBJ1-2; cdr3_aa: CASSRDTEYGYTF; cdr3_nt: TGTGCCAGCAGTCGGGACACTGAATATGGCTACACCTTC
d_call: TRBD2; v_call: TRBV5-3; clone_size: NA; cdr3_length: 19; j_call: TRBJ2-2; cdr3_aa: CARSPALDLRGGGGGELFF; cdr3_nt: TGTGCCAGAAGCCCCGCCCTGGACCTGAGGGGCGGGGGTGGCGGGGAGCTGTTTTTT
d_call: TRBD1; v_call: TRBV9; clone_size: NA; cdr3_length: 15; j_call: TRBJ1-5; cdr3_aa: CASSVGTGGTQPQHF; cdr3_nt: TGTGCCAGCAGCGTGGGGACAGGGGGCACTCAGCCCCAGCATTTT
d_call: NA; v_call: TRBV3-1/TRBV3-2; clone_size: NA; cdr3_length: 15; j_call: TRBJ2-5; cdr3_aa: CASSQDAGRKETQYF; cdr3_nt: TGTGCCAGCAGCCAAGATGCGGGTAGAAAAGAGACCCAGTACTTC
d_call: TRBD1; v_call: TRBV11-3; clone_size: NA; cdr3_length: 16; j_call: TRBJ2-7; cdr3_aa: CASSLGPTGVVYEQYF; cdr3_nt: TGTGCCAGCAGCTTAGGTCCCACAGGGGTTGTCTACGAGCAGTACTTC
d_call: NA; v_call: TRBV18; clone_size: few; cdr3_length: 14; j_call: TRBJ1-1; cdr3_aa: CASSPYTANTEAFF; cdr3_nt: TGTGCCAGCTCACCCTACACAGCGAACACTGAAGCTTTCTTT
d_call: NA; v_call: TRBV28; clone_size: NA; cdr3_length: 11; j_call: TRBJ2-1; cdr3_aa: CASRDGGEQFF; cdr3_nt: TGTGCCAGCAGGGACGGGGGTGAGCAGTTCTTC
d_call: TRBD1; v_call: TRBV25-1; clone_size: NA; cdr3_length: 14; j_call: TRBJ1-6; cdr3_aa: CASTARTGGSPLHF; cdr3_nt: TGTGCCAGCACTGCTCGGACAGGGGGTTCACCCCTCCACTTT
d_call: NA; v_call: TRBV2; clone_size: many; cdr3_length: 12; j_call: TRBJ2-7; cdr3_aa: CASRETRDEQYF; cdr3_nt: TGTGCCAGCAGGGAGACTAGGGACGAGCAGTACTTC
d_call: TRBD1; v_call: TRBV28; clone_size: NA; cdr3_length: 15; j_call: TRBJ1-1; cdr3_aa: CASSPPTGVYTEAFF; cdr3_nt: TGTGCCAGCAGTCCCCCGACAGGGGTGTACACTGAAGCTTTCTTT
d_call: NA; v_call: TRBV6-5; clone_size: NA; cdr3_length: 15; j_call: TRBJ1-1; cdr3_aa: CASSYSEETNTEAFF; cdr3_nt: TGTGCCAGCAGTTACTCGGAGGAGACGAACACTGAAGCTTTCTTT
d_call: NA; v_call: TRBV14; clone_size: NA; cdr3_length: 13; j_call: TRBJ2-7; cdr3_aa: CASSQDESYEQYF; cdr3_nt: TGTGCCAGCAGCCAAGATGAGAGCTACGAGCAGTACTTC
d_call: TRBD2; v_call: TRBV10-3; clone_size: NA; cdr3_length: 18; j_call: TRBJ2-1; cdr3_aa: CAISESRGLAGGWNEQFF; cdr3_nt: TGTGCCATCAGTGAGTCTAGGGGACTAGCGGGGGGCTGGAATGAGCAGTTCTTC
d_call: NA; v_call: TRBV20-1; clone_size: NA; cdr3_length: 13; j_call: TRBJ1-4; cdr3_aa: CSASDGGHEKLFF; cdr3_nt: TGCAGTGCTAGTGACGGTGGGCATGAAAAACTGTTTTTT
d_call: NA; v_call: TRBV9; clone_size: NA; cdr3_length: 14; j_call: TRBJ2-7; cdr3_aa: CASSPGLSSYEQYF; cdr3_nt: TGTGCCAGCAGCCCTGGGCTGAGCTCCTACGAGCAGTACTTC
d_call: NA; v_call: TRBV3-1/TRBV3-2; clone_size: NA; cdr3_length: 14; j_call: TRBJ2-3; cdr3_aa: CASSRRVGTDTQYF; cdr3_nt: TGTGCCAGCAGCCGGAGGGTAGGCACAGATACGCAGTATTTT
d_call: NA; v_call: TRBV28; clone_size: NA; cdr3_length: 14; j_call: TRBJ2-5; cdr3_aa: CASEGEGPRETQYF; cdr3_nt: TGTGCCAGCGAGGGGGAAGGGCCCAGAGAGACCCAGTACTTC
d_call: NA; v_call: TRBV7-9; clone_size: NA; cdr3_length: 13; j_call: TRBJ2-2; cdr3_aa: CASSLYNTGELFF; cdr3_nt: TGTGCCAGCAGCCTTTATAACACCGGGGAGCTGTTTTTT
d_call: TRBD2; v_call: TRBV6-2/TRBV6-3; clone_size: NA; cdr3_length: 21; j_call: TRBJ2-7; cdr3_aa: CASSLHDWGLASGTALYEQYF; cdr3_nt: TGTGCCAGCAGCTTACATGACTGGGGACTAGCCTCCGGCACGGCCCTCTACGAGCAGTACTTC
d_call: TRBD1; v_call: TRBV7-2; clone_size: NA; cdr3_length: 15; j_call: TRBJ1-3; cdr3_aa: CASSFIPGGGDTIYF; cdr3_nt: TGTGCCAGCAGCTTTATACCAGGGGGCGGAGACACCATATATTTT
d_call: NA; v_call: TRBV5-8; clone_size: NA; cdr3_length: 15; j_call: TRBJ1-4; cdr3_aa: CASSLAQGGGEKLFF; cdr3_nt: TGTGCCAGCAGCTTGGCACAGGGTGGAGGTGAAAAACTGTTTTTT
d_call: NA; v_call: TRBV18; clone_size: NA; cdr3_length: 14; j_call: TRBJ1-1; cdr3_aa: CASSTTSVYTEAFF; cdr3_nt: TGTGCCAGCTCAACCACAAGCGTGTACACTGAAGCTTTCTTT
d_call: NA; v_call: TRBV7-9; clone_size: NA; cdr3_length: 16; j_call: TRBJ2-4; cdr3_aa: CASTFTSAGVKNIQYF; cdr3_nt: TGTGCCAGCACCTTTACCTCCGCCGGAGTCAAAAACATTCAGTACTTC